This TCR beta chain derives from a study of blood T cells in healthy people across ages. V lost 11 bases, J lost 2 bases, and 4 bases stayed unmatched. The germline V gene encodes CDR1 MDHEN and CDR2 SYDVKM. The CDR3 extends over 12 amino acids. PCR was performed a second time for roughly 6 to 12 cycles using a sample-barcoded 5' primer and a J-beta primer mix. TCRdb re-called the 5' RACE reads through MiXCR, storing one row per CDR3 protein. The sample holds approximately 1.5 million distinct CDR3 sequences, roughly 32% seen once. This clonotype turned up a few times. This chain links TRBV28 with TRBJ1-2; 8 nucleotides line up with TRBD1. This receptor was taken from a young woman in good health. The sequenced sample was blood. The CDR3 DNA is TGTGCCGGCGGACAGGGCAACTATGGCTACACCTTC. This gives the protein CAGGQGNYGYTF.